This T cell receptor (beta chain) originates from a study of T-cell reconstitution after alpha-beta-depleted transplantation in children. Study conclusions and caveats: T-cell counts and diversity at one year post-transplant came mainly from newly produced T cells.

This clonotype was seen at least ten times. Antigen specificity is unknown. Library preparation (for TCRbeta) was performed with unique molecular identifiers. TCRdb redid the calling of the PCR reads with MiXCR, one entry per CDR3 protein. The data show 40,000 to 60,000 distinct CDR3 sequences, about 10% seen once. Germline V gives CDR1 MNHEY, CDR2 SMNVEV (reference sequence). The trim removed 2 bases at V and 5 bases at J, leaving 4 bases unmatched. The CDR3 runs 15 residues. The chain recombines TRBV27 with TRBJ2-2; 8 bases agree with TRBD1. This TCR derives from a male patient under 10 years old who had a stem cell transplant for chronic granulomatous disease, so the T cells may come from the graft donor. The sample here was PBMCs, mostly from graft donor cells, taken 60 days after TCRalphabeta/CD19-depleted stem cell transplant. The CDR3 coding sequence is TGTGCCAGCAGTTTAGAGAACAGGGGGACCGGGGAGCTGTTTTTT. As protein: CASSLENRGTGELFF.